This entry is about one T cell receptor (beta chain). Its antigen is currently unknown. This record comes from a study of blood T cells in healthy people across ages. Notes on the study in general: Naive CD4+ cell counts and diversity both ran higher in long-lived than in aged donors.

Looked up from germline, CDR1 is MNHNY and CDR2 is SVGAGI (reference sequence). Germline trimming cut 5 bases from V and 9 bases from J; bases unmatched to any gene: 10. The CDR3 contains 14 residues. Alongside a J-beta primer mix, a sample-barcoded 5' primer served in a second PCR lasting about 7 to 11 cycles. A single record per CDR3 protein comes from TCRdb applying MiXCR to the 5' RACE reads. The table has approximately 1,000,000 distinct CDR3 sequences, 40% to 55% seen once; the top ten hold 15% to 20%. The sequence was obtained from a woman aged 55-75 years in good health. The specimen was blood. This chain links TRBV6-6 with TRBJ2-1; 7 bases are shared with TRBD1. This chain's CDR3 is CASSDNRQGGEQFF. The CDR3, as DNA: TGTGCCAGCAGTGACAATAGACAGGGCGGTGAGCAGTTCTTC.